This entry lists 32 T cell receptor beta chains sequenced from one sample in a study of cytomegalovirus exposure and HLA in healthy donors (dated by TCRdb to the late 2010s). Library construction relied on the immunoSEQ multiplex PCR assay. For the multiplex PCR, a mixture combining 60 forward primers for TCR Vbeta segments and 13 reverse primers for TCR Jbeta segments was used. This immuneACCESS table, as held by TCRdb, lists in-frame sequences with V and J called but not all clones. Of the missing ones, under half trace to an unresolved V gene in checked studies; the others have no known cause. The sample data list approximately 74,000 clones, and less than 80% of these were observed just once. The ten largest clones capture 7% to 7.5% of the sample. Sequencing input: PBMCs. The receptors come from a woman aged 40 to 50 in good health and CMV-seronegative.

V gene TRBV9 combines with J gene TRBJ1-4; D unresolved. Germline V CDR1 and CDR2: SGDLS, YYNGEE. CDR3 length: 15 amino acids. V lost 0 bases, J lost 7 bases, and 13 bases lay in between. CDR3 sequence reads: CASSVANGVGEKLFF. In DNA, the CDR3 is TGTGCCAGCAGCGTAGCTAACGGGGTGGGTGAAAAACTGTTTTTT.

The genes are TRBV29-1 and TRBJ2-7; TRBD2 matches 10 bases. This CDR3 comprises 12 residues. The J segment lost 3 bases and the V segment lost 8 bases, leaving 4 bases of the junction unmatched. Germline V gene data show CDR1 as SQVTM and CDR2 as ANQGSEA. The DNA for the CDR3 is TGCAGCTTCCGGACTAGCGGCTACGAGCAGTACTTC. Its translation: CSFRTSGYEQYF.

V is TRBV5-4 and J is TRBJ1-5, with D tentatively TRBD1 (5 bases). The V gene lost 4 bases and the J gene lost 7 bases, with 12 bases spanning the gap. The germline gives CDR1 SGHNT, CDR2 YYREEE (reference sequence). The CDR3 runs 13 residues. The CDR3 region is CASSPGGEQPQHF. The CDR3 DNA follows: TGTGCCAGCAGCCCGGGGGGGGAGCAGCCCCAGCATTTT. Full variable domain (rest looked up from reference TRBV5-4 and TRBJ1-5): ETGVTQSPTHLIKTRGQQVTLRCSSQSGHNTVSWYQQALGQGPQFIFQYYREEENGRGNFPPRFSGLQFPNYSSELNVNALELDDSALYLCASSPGGEQPQHFGDGTRLSIL.

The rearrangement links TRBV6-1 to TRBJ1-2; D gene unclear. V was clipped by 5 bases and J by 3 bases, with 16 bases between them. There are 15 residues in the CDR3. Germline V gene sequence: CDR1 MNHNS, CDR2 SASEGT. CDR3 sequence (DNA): TGTGCCAGCAGTACCCGGGTCTCCTCGGACTATGGCTACACCTTC. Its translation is CASSTRVSSDYGYTF.

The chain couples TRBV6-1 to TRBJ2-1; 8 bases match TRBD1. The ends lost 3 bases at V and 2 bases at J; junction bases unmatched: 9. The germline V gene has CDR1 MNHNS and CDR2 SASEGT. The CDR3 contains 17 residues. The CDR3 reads CASSDPRDRKAYNEQFF. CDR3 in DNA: TGTGCCAGCAGTGATCCCCGGGACAGGAAAGCCTACAATGAGCAGTTCTTC.

CDR3 DNA sequence: TGTGCCAGCAGCCCCACGGGCGGGGGAAAACTGTTTTTT. It is translated as CASSPTGGGKLFF. This chain connects TRBV9 to TRBJ1-4; TRBD1 might be the D (5 bases). Trimming took 4 bases from V and 10 from J, leaving 14 bases between them. The germline V gene encodes CDR1 SGDLS and CDR2 YYNGEE. The CDR3 is made up of 13 amino acids.

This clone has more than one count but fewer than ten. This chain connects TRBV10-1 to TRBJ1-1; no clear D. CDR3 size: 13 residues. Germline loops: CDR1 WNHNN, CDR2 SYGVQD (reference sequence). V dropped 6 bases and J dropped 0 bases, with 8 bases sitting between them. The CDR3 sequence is CASRPNLNTEAFF. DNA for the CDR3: TGCGCCAGCAGACCGAACTTGAACACTGAAGCTTTCTTT.

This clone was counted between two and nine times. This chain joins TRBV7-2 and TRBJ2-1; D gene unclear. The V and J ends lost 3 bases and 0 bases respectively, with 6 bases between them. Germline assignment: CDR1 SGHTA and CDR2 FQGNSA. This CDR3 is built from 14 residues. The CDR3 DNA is TGTGCCAGCAGCTTCGAGAGCTCCTACAATGAGCAGTTCTTC. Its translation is CASSFESSYNEQFF.

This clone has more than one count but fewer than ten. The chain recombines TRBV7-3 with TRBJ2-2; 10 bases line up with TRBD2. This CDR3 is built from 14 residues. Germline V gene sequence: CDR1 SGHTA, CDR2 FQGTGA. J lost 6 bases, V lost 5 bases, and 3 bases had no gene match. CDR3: CASSISGGSGELFF. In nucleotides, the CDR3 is TGTGCCAGCAGCATTAGCGGGGGGTCCGGGGAGCTGTTTTTT.

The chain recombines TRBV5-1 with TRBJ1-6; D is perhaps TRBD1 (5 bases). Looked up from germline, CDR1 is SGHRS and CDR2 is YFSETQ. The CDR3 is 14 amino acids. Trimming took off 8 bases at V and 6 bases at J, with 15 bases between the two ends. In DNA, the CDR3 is TGCGCCAGTAGCGGCGGGGCCCCTAATTCACCCCTCCACTTT. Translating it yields CASSGGAPNSPLHF.

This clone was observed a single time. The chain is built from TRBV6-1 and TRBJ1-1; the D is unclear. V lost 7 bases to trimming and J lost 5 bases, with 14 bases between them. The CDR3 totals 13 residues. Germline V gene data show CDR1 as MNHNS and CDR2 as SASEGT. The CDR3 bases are TGTGCCAGCAACCCAGGTCACGGAACTGAAGCTTTCTTT. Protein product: CASNPGHGTEAFF.

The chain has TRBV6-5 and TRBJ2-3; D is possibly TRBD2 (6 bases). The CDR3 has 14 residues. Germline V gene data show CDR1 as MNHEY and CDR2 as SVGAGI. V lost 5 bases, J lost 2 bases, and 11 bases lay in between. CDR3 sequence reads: CASSRGTNTDTQYF. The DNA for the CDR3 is TGTGCCAGCAGTCGCGGGACGAACACAGATACGCAGTATTTT.

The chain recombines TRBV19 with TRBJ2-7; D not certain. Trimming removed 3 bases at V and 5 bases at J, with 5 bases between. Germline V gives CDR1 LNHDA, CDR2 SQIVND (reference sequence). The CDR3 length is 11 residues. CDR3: CASSIGHEQYF. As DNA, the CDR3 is TGTGCCAGTAGTATTGGCCACGAGCAGTACTTC.

The CDR3 protein is CASSPGDISYEQYF. The CDR3 DNA follows: TGTGCCAGCAGCCCCGGGGACATTTCCTACGAGCAGTACTTC. This chain joins TRBV5-6 and TRBJ2-7, with D possibly matching TRBD1 (6 bases). Looked up from germline, CDR1 is SGHDT and CDR2 is YYEEEE. V was trimmed by 4 bases and J by 1 base, leaving 12 bases between them. CDR3 length equals 14 residues.

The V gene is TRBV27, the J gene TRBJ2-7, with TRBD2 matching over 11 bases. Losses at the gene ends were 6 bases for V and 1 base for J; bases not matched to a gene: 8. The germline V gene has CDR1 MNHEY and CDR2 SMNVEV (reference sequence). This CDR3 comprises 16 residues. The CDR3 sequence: CASRRRLAGFSYEQYF. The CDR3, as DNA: TGTGCCAGCAGGCGAAGACTAGCGGGATTTTCCTACGAGCAGTACTTC.

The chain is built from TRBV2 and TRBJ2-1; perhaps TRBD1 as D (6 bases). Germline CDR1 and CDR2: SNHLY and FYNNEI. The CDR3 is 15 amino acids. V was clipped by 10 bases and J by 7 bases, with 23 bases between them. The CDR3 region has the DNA TGTGCCAAAGCGAAATTACAGGGATCCCGGAATGAGCAGTTCTTC. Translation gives CAKAKLQGSRNEQFF.

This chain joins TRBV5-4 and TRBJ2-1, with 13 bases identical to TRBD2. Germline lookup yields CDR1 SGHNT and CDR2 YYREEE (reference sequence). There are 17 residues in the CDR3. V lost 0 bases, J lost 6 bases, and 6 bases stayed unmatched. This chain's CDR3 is CASSLGLAGGAGNEQFF. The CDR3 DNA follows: TGTGCCAGCAGCTTGGGACTAGCGGGAGGAGCTGGCAATGAGCAGTTCTTC.

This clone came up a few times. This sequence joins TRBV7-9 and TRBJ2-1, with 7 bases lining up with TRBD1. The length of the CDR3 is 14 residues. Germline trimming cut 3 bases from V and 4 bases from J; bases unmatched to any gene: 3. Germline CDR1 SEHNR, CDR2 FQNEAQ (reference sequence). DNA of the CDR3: TGTGCCAGCAGCTTGGGGACAGAGTACAATGAGCAGTTCTTC. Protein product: CASSLGTEYNEQFF.

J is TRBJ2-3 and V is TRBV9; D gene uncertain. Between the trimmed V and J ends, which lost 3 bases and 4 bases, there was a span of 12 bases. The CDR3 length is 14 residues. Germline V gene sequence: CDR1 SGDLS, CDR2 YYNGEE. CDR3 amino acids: CASSARLGSDTQYF. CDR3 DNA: TGTGCCAGCAGCGCCCGTCTCGGTTCAGATACGCAGTATTTT.

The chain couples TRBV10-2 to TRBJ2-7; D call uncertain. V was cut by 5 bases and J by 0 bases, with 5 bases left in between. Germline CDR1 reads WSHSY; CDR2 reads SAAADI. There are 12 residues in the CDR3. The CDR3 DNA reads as TGCGCCAGCAGTCGCGACTCCTACGAGCAGTACTTC. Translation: CASSRDSYEQYF.

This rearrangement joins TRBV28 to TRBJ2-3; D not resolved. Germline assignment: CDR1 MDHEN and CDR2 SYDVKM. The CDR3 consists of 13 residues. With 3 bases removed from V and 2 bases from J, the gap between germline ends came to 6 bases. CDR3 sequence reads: CASSFVNTDTQYF. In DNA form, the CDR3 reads TGTGCCAGCAGTTTTGTCAACACAGATACGCAGTATTTT.

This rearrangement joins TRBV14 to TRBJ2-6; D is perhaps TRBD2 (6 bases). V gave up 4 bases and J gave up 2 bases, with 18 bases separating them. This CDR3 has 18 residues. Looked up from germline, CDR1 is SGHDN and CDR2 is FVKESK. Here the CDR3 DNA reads TGTGCCAGCAGCCCCCGGGGGTGGTTAGTGGCTGGGGCCAACGTCCTGACTTTC. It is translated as CASSPRGWLVAGANVLTF. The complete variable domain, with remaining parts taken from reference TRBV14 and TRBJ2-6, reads EAGVTQFPSHSVIEKGQTVTLRCDPISGHDNLYWYRRVMGKEIKFLLHFVKESKQDESGMPNNRFLAERTGGTYSTLKVQPAELEDSGVYFCASSPRGWLVAGANVLTFGAGSRLTVL.

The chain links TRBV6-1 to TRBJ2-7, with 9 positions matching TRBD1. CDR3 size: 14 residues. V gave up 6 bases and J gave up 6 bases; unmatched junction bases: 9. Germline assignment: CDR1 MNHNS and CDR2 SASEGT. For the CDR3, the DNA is TGTGCCAGCAGGCCCGGGACAGGGATTCGCGAGCAGTACTTC. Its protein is CASRPGTGIREQYF.

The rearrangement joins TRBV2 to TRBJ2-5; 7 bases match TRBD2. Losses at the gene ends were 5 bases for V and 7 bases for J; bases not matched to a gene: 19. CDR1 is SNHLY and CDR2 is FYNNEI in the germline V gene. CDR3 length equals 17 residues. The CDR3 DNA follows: TGTGCCAGCAGTACAAACTCGGGCCCCCAATCGGGGGGGACCCAGTACTTC. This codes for CASSTNSGPQSGGTQYF. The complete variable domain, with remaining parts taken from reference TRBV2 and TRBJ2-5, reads EPEVTQTPSHQVTQMGQEVILRCVPISNHLYFYWYRQILGQKVEFLVSFYNNEISEKSEIFDDQFSVERPDGSNFTLKIRSTKLEDSAMYFCASSTNSGPQSGGTQYFGPGTRLLVL.

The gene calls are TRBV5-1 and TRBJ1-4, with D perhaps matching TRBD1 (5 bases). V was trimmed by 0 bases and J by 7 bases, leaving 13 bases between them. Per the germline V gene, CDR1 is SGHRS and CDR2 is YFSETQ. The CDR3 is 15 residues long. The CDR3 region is CASSLAGVRGEKLFF. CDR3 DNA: TGCGCCAGCAGCTTGGCGGGCGTTAGGGGTGAAAAACTGTTTTTT.

The CDR3: CASSQTGTDTQYF. As DNA, the CDR3 is TGTGCCAGCAGCCAGACAGGCACAGATACGCAGTATTTT. This chain uses TRBV7-2 with TRBJ2-3; maybe TRBD1 (5 bases). V was cut by 5 bases and J by 1 base, with 7 bases left in between. This CDR3 has 13 amino acids. CDR1 is SGHTA and CDR2 is FQGNSA in the germline V gene.

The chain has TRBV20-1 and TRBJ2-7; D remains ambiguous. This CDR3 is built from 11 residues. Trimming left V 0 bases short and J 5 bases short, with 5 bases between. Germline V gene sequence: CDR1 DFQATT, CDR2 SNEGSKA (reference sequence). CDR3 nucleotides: TGCAGTGCTAGAGATCGTAACGAGCAGTACTTC. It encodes CSARDRNEQYF.

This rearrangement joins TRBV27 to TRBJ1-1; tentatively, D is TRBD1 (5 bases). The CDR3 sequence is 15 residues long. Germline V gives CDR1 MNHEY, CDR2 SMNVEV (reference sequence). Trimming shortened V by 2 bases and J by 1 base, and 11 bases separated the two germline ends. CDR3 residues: CASSLTIRENTEAFF. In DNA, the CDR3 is TGTGCCAGCAGTTTAACCATCAGGGAGAACACTGAAGCTTTCTTT.

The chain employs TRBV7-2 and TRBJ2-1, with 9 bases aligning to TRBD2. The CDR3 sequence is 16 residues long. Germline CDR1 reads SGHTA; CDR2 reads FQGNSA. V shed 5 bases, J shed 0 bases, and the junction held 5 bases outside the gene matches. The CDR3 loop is CASSTRSGGSYNEQFF. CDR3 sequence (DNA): TGTGCCAGCAGCACCCGTAGCGGGGGCTCCTACAATGAGCAGTTCTTC.

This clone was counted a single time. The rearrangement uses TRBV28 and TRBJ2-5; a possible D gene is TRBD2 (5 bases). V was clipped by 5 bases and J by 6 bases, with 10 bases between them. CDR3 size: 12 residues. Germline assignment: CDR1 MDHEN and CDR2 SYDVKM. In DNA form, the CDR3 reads TGTGCCAGCAGTGCCGGGATAAAGACCCAGTACTTC. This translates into CASSAGIKTQYF.

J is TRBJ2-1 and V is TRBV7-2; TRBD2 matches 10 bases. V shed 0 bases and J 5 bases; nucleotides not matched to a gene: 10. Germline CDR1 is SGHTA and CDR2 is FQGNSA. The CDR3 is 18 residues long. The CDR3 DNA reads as TGTGCCAGCAGCTTAGCGTTAGTAGCGGGGGGTCAAAACAATGAGCAGTTCTTC. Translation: CASSLALVAGGQNNEQFF.

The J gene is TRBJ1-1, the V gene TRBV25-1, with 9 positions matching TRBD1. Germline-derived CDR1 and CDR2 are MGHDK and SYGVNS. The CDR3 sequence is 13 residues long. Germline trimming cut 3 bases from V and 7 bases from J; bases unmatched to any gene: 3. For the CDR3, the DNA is TGTGCCAGCAGTGATGACAGGGGGATTGAAGCTTTCTTT. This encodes CASSDDRGIEAFF.